The clone carrying this TCR beta chain appeared a few times. The V end was cut by 1 base, the J end by 4 bases, with 10 bases between. The CDR3 contains 14 residues. CDR1 is SGHRS and CDR2 is YFSETQ in the germline V gene. This entry belongs to a study of OX40 agonist ivuxolimab in advanced cancers. Clones were sequenced by immunoSEQ multiplex PCR, and TCRdb holds only the in-frame ones, with some missing. Of about 60,000 clones listed, 75% to 95% are singletons. The TCR was taken from an adult with an advanced solid tumor such as melanoma, head and neck, liver or kidney cancer. The sample consisted of CD4+ or CD8+ T cells sorted from blood, taken in a trial of the OX40 agonist ivuxolimab. This chain uses TRBV5-1 with TRBJ2-3; a possible D gene is TRBD2 (7 bases). CDR3 nucleotides: TGCGCCAGCAGCTTGTCGGGGGGCCCAGATACGCAGTATTTT. This gives the protein CASSLSGGPDTQYF.